A selection of T cell receptor beta chains follows, all from one sample in a study of blood T cell repertoires in COVID-19. Generated by immunoSEQ multiplex PCR, the TCRdb table keeps only in-frame clones and is missing some. The sample yields about 180,000 clones, 75% to 80% seen once. Sequencing used peripheral blood. The receptors were gathered from a woman between 65 and 79 years old with acute or convalescent COVID-19. CDR3s include the opening cysteine and the closing phenylalanine or tryptophan. Each record gives: J gene, D gene, V gene, clone size, CDR3 DNA, CDR3 protein. D genes are given only for firm matches. Size tells how often a clone was seen (once, few, many) or the class of an expanded clone, and some rows leave it out.

J gene: TRBJ2-5
D gene: .
V gene: TRBV29-1
clone size: .
CDR3 DNA: TGCAGCGTCGCGGTCTGGCAGGGACAAGAGACCCAGTACTTC
CDR3 protein: CSVAVWQGQETQYF

J gene: TRBJ2-5
D gene: .
V gene: TRBV18
clone size: .
CDR3 DNA: TGTGCCAGCTCACCTGCTTGGCGGGAGACCCAGTACTTC
CDR3 protein: CASSPAWRETQYF

J gene: TRBJ2-2
D gene: TRBD2
V gene: TRBV5-1
clone size: .
CDR3 DNA: TGCGCCAGCAGCTTGTTCAGCGGGAGGGCCGCCGGGGAGCTGTTTTTT
CDR3 protein: CASSLFSGRAAGELFF

J gene: TRBJ1-2
D gene: .
V gene: TRBV27
clone size: .
CDR3 DNA: TGTGCCAGCAGCCCTCAGGGGAAGTTTGACGGCTACACCTTC
CDR3 protein: CASSPQGKFDGYTF

J gene: TRBJ2-1
D gene: TRBD2
V gene: TRBV7-9
clone size: .
CDR3 DNA: TGTGCCAGCAGCTTAAATGAGGCGGGAGTTAAGAAGTTCTTC
CDR3 protein: CASSLNEAGVKKFF

J gene: TRBJ1-1
D gene: TRBD1
V gene: TRBV6-5
clone size: .
CDR3 DNA: TGTGCCAGCAGGGCGACAGGGCTGAACACTGAAGCTTTCTTT
CDR3 protein: CASRATGLNTEAFF

J gene: TRBJ1-5
D gene: .
V gene: TRBV2
clone size: .
CDR3 DNA: TGTGCCAGCACTACTGGGGGCCGCAATCAGCCCCAGCATTTT
CDR3 protein: CASTTGGRNQPQHF

J gene: TRBJ2-7
D gene: TRBD1
V gene: TRBV5-8
clone size: .
CDR3 DNA: TGTGCCAGCAGCTTGGAGGGGCATGATCAGGGGGCCTACGAGCAGTACTTC
CDR3 protein: CASSLEGHDQGAYEQYF

J gene: TRBJ2-3
D gene: .
V gene: TRBV29-1
clone size: .
CDR3 DNA: TGCAGCGTTGGGACAGAACCAGATACGCAGTATTTT
CDR3 protein: CSVGTEPDTQYF

J gene: TRBJ1-4
D gene: TRBD1
V gene: TRBV5-6
clone size: .
CDR3 DNA: TGTGCCAGCAGCTTGAGATACAGGGGGCGCCTGGGGGAACTGTTTTTT
CDR3 protein: CASSLRYRGRLGELFF

J gene: TRBJ1-1
D gene: TRBD1
V gene: TRBV27
clone size: .
CDR3 DNA: TGTGCCAGCAGGTCCGGGACAGGGCAATTCACCGCTGAAGCTTTCTTT
CDR3 protein: CASRSGTGQFTAEAFF

J gene: TRBJ2-4
D gene: .
V gene: TRBV18
clone size: .
CDR3 DNA: TGTGCCAGCTCACCAAATGGAGATTCGAACATTCAGTACTTC
CDR3 protein: CASSPNGDSNIQYF

J gene: TRBJ2-7
D gene: TRBD1
V gene: TRBV5-1
clone size: .
CDR3 DNA: TGCGCCAGCAGCTTGGGCTCGGGACAGGGTTACGAGCAGTACTTC
CDR3 protein: CASSLGSGQGYEQYF

J gene: TRBJ1-2
D gene: .
V gene: TRBV14
clone size: .
CDR3 DNA: TGTGCCAGCAGCCAAACAGGGAGGGCTAACTATGGCTACACCTTC
CDR3 protein: CASSQTGRANYGYTF

J gene: TRBJ1-6
D gene: .
V gene: TRBV6-5
clone size: few
CDR3 DNA: TGTGCCAGCAGTTCCCGCGGGGGCGGGAATTCACCCCTCCACTTT
CDR3 protein: CASSSRGGGNSPLHF

J gene: TRBJ2-3
D gene: TRBD2
V gene: TRBV20-1
clone size: few
CDR3 DNA: TGTTCCGGACTAGTCCCAGATACGCAGTATTTT
CDR3 protein: CSGLVPDTQYF

J gene: TRBJ2-1
D gene: TRBD2
V gene: TRBV7-3
clone size: .
CDR3 DNA: TGTGCCAGCAGCGGGGGTACGGGAGGGAGAGACAATGAGCAGTTCTTC
CDR3 protein: CASSGGTGGRDNEQFF

J gene: TRBJ2-1
D gene: .
V gene: TRBV5-1
clone size: .
CDR3 DNA: TGCGCCAGCAGCTTGGAGGGCCGGAGGGACAATGAGCAGTTCTTC
CDR3 protein: CASSLEGRRDNEQFF

J gene: TRBJ2-7
D gene: .
V gene: TRBV29-1
clone size: .
CDR3 DNA: TGCAGCGTTTATCGTGCGGGGTCCTACGAGCAGTACTTC
CDR3 protein: CSVYRAGSYEQYF

J gene: TRBJ1-2
D gene: TRBD1
V gene: TRBV7-2
clone size: .
CDR3 DNA: TGTGCCAGCAGCGCATACCGGGACAGTTCCTATGGCTACACCTTC
CDR3 protein: CASSAYRDSSYGYTF

J gene: TRBJ2-1
D gene: TRBD1
V gene: TRBV18
clone size: once
CDR3 DNA: TGTGCCAGCTCACCACCGACAGGGCAGTACAATGAGCAGTTCTTC
CDR3 protein: CASSPPTGQYNEQFF

J gene: TRBJ2-3
D gene: TRBD1
V gene: TRBV24-1
clone size: once
CDR3 DNA: TGTGCCACCAGTGCGGAAAGGATAGACAGGGGCGGCACAGATACGCAGTATTTT
CDR3 protein: CATSAERIDRGGTDTQYF

J gene: TRBJ2-1
D gene: .
V gene: TRBV4-2
clone size: .
CDR3 DNA: TGTGCCAGCAGCCAAGAAGCCCCGTGGCGGGAAGTTTACGATGAGCAGTTCTTC
CDR3 protein: CASSQEAPWREVYDEQFF

J gene: TRBJ2-3
D gene: TRBD2
V gene: TRBV30
clone size: .
CDR3 DNA: TGTGCCTGGAGCGCACCTACTAGCGGGCACACAGATACGCAGTATTTT
CDR3 protein: CAWSAPTSGHTDTQYF

J gene: TRBJ2-1
D gene: TRBD2
V gene: TRBV6-4
clone size: .
CDR3 DNA: TGTGCCAGCAGCCCCGGACTAGCGGGAGGGAGCTCCTACAATGAGCAGTTCTTC
CDR3 protein: CASSPGLAGGSSYNEQFF

J gene: TRBJ2-2
D gene: .
V gene: TRBV10-3
clone size: .
CDR3 DNA: TGTGCCATCAGTCCGAGGGACACCGGGGAGCTGTTTTTT
CDR3 protein: CAISPRDTGELFF